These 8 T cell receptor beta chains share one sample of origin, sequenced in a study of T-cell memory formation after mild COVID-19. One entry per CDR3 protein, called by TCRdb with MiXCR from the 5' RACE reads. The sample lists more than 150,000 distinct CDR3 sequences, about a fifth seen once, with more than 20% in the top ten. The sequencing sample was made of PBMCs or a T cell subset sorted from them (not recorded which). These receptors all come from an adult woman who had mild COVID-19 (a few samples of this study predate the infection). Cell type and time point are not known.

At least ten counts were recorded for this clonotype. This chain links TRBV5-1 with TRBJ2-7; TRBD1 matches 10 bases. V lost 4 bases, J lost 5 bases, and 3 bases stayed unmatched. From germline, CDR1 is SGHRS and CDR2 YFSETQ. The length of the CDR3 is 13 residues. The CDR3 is CASSMTGGHEQYF. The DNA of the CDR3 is TGCGCCAGCAGCATGACAGGGGGCCACGAGCAGTACTTC.

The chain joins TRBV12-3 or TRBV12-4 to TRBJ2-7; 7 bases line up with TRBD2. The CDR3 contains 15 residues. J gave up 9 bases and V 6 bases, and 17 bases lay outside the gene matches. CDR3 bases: TGTGCCAGCAGCTCCGGGGGGACCTCACGACACGGGCAGTACTTC. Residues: CASSSGGTSRHGQYF.

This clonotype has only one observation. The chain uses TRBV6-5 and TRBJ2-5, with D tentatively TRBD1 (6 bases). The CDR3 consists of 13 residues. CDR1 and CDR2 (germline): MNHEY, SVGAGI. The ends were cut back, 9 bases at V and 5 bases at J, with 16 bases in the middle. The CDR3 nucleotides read TGTGCCAGTCAACAGGGTTGGTTCGAGACCCAGTACTTC. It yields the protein CASQQGWFETQYF.

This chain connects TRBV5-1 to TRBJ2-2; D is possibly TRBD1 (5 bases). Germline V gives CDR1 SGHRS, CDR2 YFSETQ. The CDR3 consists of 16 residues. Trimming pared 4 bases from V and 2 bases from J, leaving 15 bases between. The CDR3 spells CASSPFIGANTGELFF. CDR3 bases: TGCGCCAGCAGCCCGTTCATAGGGGCAAACACCGGGGAGCTGTTTTTT.

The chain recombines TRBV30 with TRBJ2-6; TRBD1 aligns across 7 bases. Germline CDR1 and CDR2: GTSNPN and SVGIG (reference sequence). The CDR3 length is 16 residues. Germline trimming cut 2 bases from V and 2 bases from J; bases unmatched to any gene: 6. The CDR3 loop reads CAWSRQGETGANVLTF. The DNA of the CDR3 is TGTGCCTGGAGTAGACAGGGCGAGACTGGGGCCAACGTCCTGACTTTC.

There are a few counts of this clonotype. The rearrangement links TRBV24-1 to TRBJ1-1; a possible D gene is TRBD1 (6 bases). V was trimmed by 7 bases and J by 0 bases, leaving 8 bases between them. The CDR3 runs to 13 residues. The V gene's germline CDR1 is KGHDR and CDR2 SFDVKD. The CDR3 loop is CATSQGMNTEAFF. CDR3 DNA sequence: TGTGCCACCAGCCAGGGGATGAACACTGAAGCTTTCTTT.

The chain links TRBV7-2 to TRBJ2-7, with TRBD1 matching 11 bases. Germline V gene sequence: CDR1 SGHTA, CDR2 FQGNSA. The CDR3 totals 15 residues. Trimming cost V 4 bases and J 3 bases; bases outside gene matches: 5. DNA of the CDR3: TGTGCCAGCAGCTACGGACAGGGGGCCTACTACGAGCAGTACTTC. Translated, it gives CASSYGQGAYYEQYF.

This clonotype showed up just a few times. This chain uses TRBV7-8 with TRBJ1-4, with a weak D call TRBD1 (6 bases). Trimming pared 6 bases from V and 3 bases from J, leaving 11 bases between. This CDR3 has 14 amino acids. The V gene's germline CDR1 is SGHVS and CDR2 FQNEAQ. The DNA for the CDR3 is TGTGCCAGCAGGGGACACATTCCTAATGAAAAACTGTTTTTT. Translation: CASRGHIPNEKLFF. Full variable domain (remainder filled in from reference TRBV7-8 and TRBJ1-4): GAGVSQSPRYKVAKRGQDVALRCDPISGHVSLFWYQQALGQGPEFLTYFQNEAQLDKSGLPSDRFFAERPEGSVSTLKIQRTQQEDSAVYLCASRGHIPNEKLFFGSGTQLSVL.